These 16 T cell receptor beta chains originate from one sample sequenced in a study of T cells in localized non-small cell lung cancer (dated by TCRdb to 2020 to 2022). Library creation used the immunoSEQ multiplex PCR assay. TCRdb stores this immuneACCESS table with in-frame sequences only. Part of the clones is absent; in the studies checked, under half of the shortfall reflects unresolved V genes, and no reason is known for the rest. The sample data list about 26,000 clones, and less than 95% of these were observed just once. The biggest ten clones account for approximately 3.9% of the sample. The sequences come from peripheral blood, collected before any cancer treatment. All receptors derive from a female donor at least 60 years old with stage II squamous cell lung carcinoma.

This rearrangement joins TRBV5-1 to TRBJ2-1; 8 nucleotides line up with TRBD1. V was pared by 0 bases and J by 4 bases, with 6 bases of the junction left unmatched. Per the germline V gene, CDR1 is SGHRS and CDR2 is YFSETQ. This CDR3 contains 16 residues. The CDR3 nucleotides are TGCGCCAGCAGCTTGGAGGGTGGGACAGGTTACAATGAGCAGTTCTTC. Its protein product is CASSLEGGTGYNEQFF.

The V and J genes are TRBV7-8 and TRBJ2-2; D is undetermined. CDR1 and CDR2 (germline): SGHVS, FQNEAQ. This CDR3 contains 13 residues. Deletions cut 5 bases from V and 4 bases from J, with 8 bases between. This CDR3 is CASSLGPTGELFF. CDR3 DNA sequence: TGTGCCAGCAGCCTCGGACCCACCGGGGAGCTGTTTTTT.

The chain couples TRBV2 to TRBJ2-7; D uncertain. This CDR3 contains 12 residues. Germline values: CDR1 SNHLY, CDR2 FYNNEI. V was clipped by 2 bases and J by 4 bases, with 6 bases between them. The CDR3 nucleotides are TGTGCCAGCAGTGAATTTCCGTACGAGCAGTACTTC. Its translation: CASSEFPYEQYF.

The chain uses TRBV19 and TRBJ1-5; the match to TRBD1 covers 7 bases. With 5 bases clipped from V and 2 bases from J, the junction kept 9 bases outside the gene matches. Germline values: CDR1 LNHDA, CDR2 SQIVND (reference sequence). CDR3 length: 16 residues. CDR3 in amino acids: CASSPGTGVGNQPQHF. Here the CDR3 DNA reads TGTGCCAGTAGTCCGGGAACAGGGGTTGGCAATCAGCCCCAGCATTTT. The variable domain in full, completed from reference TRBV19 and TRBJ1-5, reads DGGITQSPKYLFRKEGQNVTLSCEQNLNHDAMYWYRQDPGQGLRLIYYSQIVNDFQKGDIAEGYSVSREKKESFPLTVTSAQKNPTAFYLCASSPGTGVGNQPQHFGDGTRLSIL.

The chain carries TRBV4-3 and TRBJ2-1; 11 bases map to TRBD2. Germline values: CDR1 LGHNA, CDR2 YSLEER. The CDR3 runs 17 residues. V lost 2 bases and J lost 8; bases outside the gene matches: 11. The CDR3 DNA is TGCGCCAGCAGCCAAACTACTAGCGGGGGTCTGTACGATGAGCAGTTCTTC. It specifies CASSQTTSGGLYDEQFF.

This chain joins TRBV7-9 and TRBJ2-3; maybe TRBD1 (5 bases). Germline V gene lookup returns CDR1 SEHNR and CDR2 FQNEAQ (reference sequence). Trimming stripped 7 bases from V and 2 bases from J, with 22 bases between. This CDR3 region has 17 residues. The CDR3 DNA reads TGTGCCAGCAACGGCAGGGCCCTCGCTCGTCCCACAGATACGCAGTATTTT. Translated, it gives CASNGRALARPTDTQYF.

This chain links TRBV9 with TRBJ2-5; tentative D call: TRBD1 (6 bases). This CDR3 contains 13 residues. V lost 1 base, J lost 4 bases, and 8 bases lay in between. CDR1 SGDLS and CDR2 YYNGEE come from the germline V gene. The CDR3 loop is CASSVQGRETQYF. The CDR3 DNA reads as TGTGCCAGCAGCGTACAGGGGAGAGAGACCCAGTACTTC.

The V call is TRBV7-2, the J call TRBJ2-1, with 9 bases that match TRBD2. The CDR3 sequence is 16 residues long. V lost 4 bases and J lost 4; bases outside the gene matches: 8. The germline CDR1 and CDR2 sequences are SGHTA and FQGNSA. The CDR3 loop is CASSSLGLAGYNEQFF. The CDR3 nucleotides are TGTGCCAGCAGCTCGCTGGGGCTAGCGGGGTACAATGAGCAGTTCTTC.

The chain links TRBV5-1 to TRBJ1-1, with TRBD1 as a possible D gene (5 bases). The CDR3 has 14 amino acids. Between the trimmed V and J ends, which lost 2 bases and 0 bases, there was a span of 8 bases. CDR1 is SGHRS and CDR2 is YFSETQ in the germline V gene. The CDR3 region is CASSFTGMNTEAFF. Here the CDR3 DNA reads TGCGCCAGCAGCTTTACAGGTATGAACACTGAAGCTTTCTTT.

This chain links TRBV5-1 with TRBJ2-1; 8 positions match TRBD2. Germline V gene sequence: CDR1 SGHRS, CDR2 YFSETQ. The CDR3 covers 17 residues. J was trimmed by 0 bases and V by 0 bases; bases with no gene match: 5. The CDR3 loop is CASSLGSAGDSYNEQFF. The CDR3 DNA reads TGCGCCAGCAGCTTGGGCTCAGCGGGGGACTCCTACAATGAGCAGTTCTTC. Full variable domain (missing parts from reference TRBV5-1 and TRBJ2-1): KAGVTQTPRYLIKTRGQQVTLSCSPISGHRSVSWYQQTPGQGLQFLFEYFSETQRNKGNFPGRFSGRQFSNSRSEMNVSTLELGDSALYLCASSLGSAGDSYNEQFFGPGTRLTVL.

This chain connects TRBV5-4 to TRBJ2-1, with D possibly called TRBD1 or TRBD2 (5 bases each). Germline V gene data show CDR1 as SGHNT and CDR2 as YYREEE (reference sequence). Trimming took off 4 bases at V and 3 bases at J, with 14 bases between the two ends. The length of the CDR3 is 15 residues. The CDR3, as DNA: TGTGCCAGCAGCCTGGTCGGTGGGGGCTACAATGAGCAGTTCTTC. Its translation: CASSLVGGGYNEQFF.

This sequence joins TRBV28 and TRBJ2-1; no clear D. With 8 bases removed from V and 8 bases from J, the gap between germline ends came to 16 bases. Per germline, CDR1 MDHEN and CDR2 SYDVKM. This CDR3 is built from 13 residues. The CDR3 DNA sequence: TGTGCCAGCGTGTCTACCACTCGGGATGAGCAGTTCTTC. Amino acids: CASVSTTRDEQFF.

For the CDR3, the DNA is TGTGCCAGCAGCTTATACGACAGGTCTTATTCTGGGGCCAACGTCCTGACTTTC. This sequence encodes CASSLYDRSYSGANVLTF. This rearrangement joins TRBV7-8 to TRBJ2-6; D might be TRBD1 (6 bases). Germline V gives CDR1 SGHVS, CDR2 FQNEAQ. V lost 2 bases and J 1 base, leaving 15 bases between the germline ends. The CDR3 is 18 amino acids.

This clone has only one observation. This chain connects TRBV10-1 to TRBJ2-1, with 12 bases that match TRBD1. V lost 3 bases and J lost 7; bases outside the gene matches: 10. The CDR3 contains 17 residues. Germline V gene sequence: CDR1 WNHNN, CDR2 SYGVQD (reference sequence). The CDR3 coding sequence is TGCGCCAGCAGTGACTGGCCAGGGACAGGGGGCAGGAATGAGCAGTTCTTC. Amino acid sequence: CASSDWPGTGGRNEQFF.

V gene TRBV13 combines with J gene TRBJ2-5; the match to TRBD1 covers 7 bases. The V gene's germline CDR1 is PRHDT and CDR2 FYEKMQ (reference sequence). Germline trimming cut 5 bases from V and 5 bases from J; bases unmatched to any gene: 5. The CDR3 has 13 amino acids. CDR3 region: CASSNRGVETQYF. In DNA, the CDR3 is TGTGCCAGCAGCAACAGGGGTGTGGAGACCCAGTACTTC.

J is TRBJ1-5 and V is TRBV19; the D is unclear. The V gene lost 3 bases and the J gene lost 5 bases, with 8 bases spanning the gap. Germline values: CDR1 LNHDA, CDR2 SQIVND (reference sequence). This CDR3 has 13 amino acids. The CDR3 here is CASSIGLYQPQHF. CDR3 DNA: TGTGCCAGTAGTATCGGACTGTATCAGCCCCAGCATTTT.